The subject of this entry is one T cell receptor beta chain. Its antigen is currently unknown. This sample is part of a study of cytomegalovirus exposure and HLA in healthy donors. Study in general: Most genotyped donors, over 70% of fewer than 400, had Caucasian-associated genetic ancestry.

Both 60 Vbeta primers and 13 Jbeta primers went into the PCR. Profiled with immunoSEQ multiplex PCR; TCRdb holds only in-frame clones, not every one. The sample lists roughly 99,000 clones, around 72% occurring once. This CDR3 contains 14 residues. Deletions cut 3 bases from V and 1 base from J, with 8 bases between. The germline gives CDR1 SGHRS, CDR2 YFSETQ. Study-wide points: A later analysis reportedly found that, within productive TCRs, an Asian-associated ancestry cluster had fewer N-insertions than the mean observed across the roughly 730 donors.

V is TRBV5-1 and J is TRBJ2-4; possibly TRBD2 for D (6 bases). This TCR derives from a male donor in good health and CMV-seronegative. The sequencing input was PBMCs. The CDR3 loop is CASSSGGAKNIQYF. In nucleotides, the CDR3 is TGCGCCAGCAGCTCTGGGGGGGCCAAAAACATTCAGTACTTC.